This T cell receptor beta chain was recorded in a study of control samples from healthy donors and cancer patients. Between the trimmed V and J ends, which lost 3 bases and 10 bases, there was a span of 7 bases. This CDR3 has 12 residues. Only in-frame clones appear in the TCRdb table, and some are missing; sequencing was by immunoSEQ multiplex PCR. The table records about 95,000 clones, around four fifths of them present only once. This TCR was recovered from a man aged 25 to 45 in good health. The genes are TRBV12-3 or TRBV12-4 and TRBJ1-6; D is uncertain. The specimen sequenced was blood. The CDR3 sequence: CASSFAESPLHF. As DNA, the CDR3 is TGTGCCAGCAGTTTTGCAGAATCACCCCTCCACTTT.